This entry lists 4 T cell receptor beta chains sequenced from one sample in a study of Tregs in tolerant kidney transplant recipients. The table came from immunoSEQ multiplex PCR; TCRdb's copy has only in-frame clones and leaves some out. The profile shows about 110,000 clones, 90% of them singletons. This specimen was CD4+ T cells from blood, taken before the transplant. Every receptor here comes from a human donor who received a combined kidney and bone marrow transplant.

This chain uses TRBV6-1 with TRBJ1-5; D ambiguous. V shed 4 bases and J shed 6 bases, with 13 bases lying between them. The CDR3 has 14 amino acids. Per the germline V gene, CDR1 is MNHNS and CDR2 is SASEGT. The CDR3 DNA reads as TGTGCCAGCAGTGGGGGAGGCGAGCTTCAGCCCCAGCATTTT. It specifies CASSGGGELQPQHF.

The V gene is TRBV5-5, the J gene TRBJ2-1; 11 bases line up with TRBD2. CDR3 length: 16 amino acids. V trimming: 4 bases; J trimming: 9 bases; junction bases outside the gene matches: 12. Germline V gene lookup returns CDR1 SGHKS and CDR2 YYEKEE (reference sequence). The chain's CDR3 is CASSGFPSGRQGEQFF. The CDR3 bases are TGTGCCAGCAGCGGATTTCCTAGCGGGAGGCAGGGTGAGCAGTTCTTC.

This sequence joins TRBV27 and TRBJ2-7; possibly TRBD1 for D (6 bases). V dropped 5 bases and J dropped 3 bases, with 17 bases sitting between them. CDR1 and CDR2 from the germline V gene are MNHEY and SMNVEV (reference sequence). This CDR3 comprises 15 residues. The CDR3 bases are TGTGCCAGCAGTCAAGCGCCTCCAGGGGACTACGAGCAGTACTTC. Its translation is CASSQAPPGDYEQYF.

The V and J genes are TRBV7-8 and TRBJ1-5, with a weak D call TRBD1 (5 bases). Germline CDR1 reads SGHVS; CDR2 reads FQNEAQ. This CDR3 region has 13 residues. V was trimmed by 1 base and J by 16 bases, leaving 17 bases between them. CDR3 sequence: CASSLGAGKGCHF. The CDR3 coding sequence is TGTGCCAGCAGCTTAGGGGCAGGGAAGGGATGTCATTTT.